A selection of T cell receptor beta chains follows, all from one sample in a study of T cells in localized non-small cell lung cancer. The table came from immunoSEQ multiplex PCR; TCRdb's copy has only in-frame clones and leaves some out. The sample includes 75,000 to 80,000 clones, about 84% of them seen just once. The specimen was peripheral blood, collected before any cancer treatment. The receptors derive from a female donor older than 55 with stage I lung adenocarcinoma. Both conserved end residues are part of each CDR3. The D gene is left open where the match is weak. A row's size may be missing; if present it is once, few, many or a size class.

j_gene: TRBJ2-1; v_gene: TRBV5-1; d_gene: .; abundance: .; CDR3aa: CASSPPLDSYNEQFF
j_gene: TRBJ1-2; v_gene: TRBV28; d_gene: .; abundance: once; CDR3aa: CASLGVRPGGYTF
j_gene: TRBJ1-1; v_gene: TRBV15; d_gene: TRBD1; abundance: .; CDR3aa: CATSRGDRWNTEAFF
j_gene: TRBJ2-4; v_gene: TRBV25-1; d_gene: .; abundance: .; CDR3aa: CAEEVKNQAKNIQYF
j_gene: TRBJ2-3; v_gene: TRBV28; d_gene: .; abundance: .; CDR3aa: CASSLGVVSSTDTQYF
j_gene: TRBJ2-1; v_gene: TRBV18; d_gene: .; abundance: .; CDR3aa: CASSPKGQGEQFF
j_gene: TRBJ2-7; v_gene: TRBV7-9; d_gene: .; abundance: .; CDR3aa: CASSLGPLKVQYF
j_gene: TRBJ2-1; v_gene: TRBV9; d_gene: .; abundance: .; CDR3aa: CASSPRGGGSYNEQFF
j_gene: TRBJ1-5; v_gene: TRBV7-3; d_gene: TRBD1; abundance: .; CDR3aa: CASSPQGAVNQPQHF
j_gene: TRBJ1-3; v_gene: TRBV11-3; d_gene: .; abundance: .; CDR3aa: CASSLHTGAIYF
j_gene: TRBJ2-5; v_gene: TRBV5-1; d_gene: .; abundance: .; CDR3aa: CASSLAPGSPETQYF
j_gene: TRBJ2-7; v_gene: TRBV5-1; d_gene: TRBD2; abundance: .; CDR3aa: CASSLYRTSGGSYEQYF
j_gene: TRBJ2-7; v_gene: TRBV6-5; d_gene: .; abundance: .; CDR3aa: CASSTIYEQYF
j_gene: TRBJ2-2; v_gene: TRBV11-3; d_gene: .; abundance: .; CDR3aa: CASSSISSTNTGELFF
j_gene: TRBJ2-2; v_gene: TRBV30; d_gene: .; abundance: .; CDR3aa: CAWGLLRAGELFF
j_gene: TRBJ1-1; v_gene: TRBV29-1; d_gene: .; abundance: .; CDR3aa: CSVDGYSEAFF
j_gene: TRBJ1-1; v_gene: TRBV6-5; d_gene: .; abundance: .; CDR3aa: CASSYSGGDTEAFF
j_gene: TRBJ2-1; v_gene: TRBV6-6; d_gene: .; abundance: .; CDR3aa: CASTGRNEQFF
j_gene: TRBJ1-1; v_gene: TRBV6-5; d_gene: .; abundance: .; CDR3aa: CASSTQVPRNTEAFF
j_gene: TRBJ1-3; v_gene: TRBV7-9; d_gene: .; abundance: .; CDR3aa: CASSSDLSGNTIYF
j_gene: TRBJ1-6; v_gene: TRBV7-9; d_gene: .; abundance: .; CDR3aa: CASSLDSPVNSPLHF
j_gene: TRBJ2-7; v_gene: TRBV6-5; d_gene: .; abundance: few; CDR3aa: CASSYGQQPTYEQYF
j_gene: TRBJ2-3; v_gene: TRBV4-1; d_gene: .; abundance: few; CDR3aa: CASSQDHAGRNTQYF
j_gene: TRBJ1-5; v_gene: TRBV19; d_gene: TRBD1; abundance: .; CDR3aa: CASSIVRQGNQPQHF
j_gene: TRBJ1-1; v_gene: TRBV12-5; d_gene: .; abundance: .; CDR3aa: CASGLEGTGLEEAFF
j_gene: TRBJ1-3; v_gene: TRBV5-8; d_gene: .; abundance: .; CDR3aa: CASSFQVFSGNTIYF
j_gene: TRBJ1-4; v_gene: TRBV10-2; d_gene: .; abundance: few; CDR3aa: CASSETLGSKLFF
j_gene: TRBJ2-7; v_gene: TRBV28; d_gene: .; abundance: .; CDR3aa: CASTPIWGTDIYEQYF
j_gene: TRBJ1-1; v_gene: TRBV6-5; d_gene: .; abundance: few; CDR3aa: CASSVPGTPNTEAFF
j_gene: TRBJ1-2; v_gene: TRBV7-8; d_gene: .; abundance: few; CDR3aa: CASSIDSAYGYTF
j_gene: TRBJ1-3; v_gene: TRBV5-6; d_gene: .; abundance: .; CDR3aa: CASSLAGFSGNTIYF
j_gene: TRBJ1-2; v_gene: TRBV7-2; d_gene: .; abundance: .; CDR3aa: CASSLGYNYGYTF
j_gene: TRBJ2-2; v_gene: TRBV15; d_gene: TRBD1; abundance: .; CDR3aa: CATSRTGKVGELFF
j_gene: TRBJ2-2; v_gene: TRBV5-6; d_gene: TRBD2; abundance: .; CDR3aa: CASSLELAGGYTNTGELFF
j_gene: TRBJ1-5; v_gene: TRBV25-1; d_gene: .; abundance: .; CDR3aa: CASSDAQGSNQPQHF
j_gene: TRBJ1-2; v_gene: TRBV12-5; d_gene: TRBD1; abundance: .; CDR3aa: CASGPTGNYGYTF
j_gene: TRBJ2-2; v_gene: TRBV7-2; d_gene: TRBD2; abundance: .; CDR3aa: CASSLVLAGGTNTGELFF
j_gene: TRBJ1-2; v_gene: TRBV27; d_gene: .; abundance: .; CDR3aa: CASKSTAHYGYTF
j_gene: TRBJ1-2; v_gene: TRBV6-5; d_gene: TRBD1; abundance: .; CDR3aa: CASRFDRGYGYTF
j_gene: TRBJ1-3; v_gene: TRBV4-1; d_gene: .; abundance: .; CDR3aa: CASSQGRGPSGNTIYF
j_gene: TRBJ2-2; v_gene: TRBV2; d_gene: TRBD1; abundance: .; CDR3aa: CASISTGVAGELFF